This T cell receptor (beta chain) is drawn from a study of blood T cell repertoires in COVID-19. With V trimmed by 6 bases and J by 3 bases, 5 bases remained unmatched. CDR3 length equals 14 residues. Germline V gene lookup returns CDR1 MNHEY and CDR2 SVGEGT. Original analysis: How many nucleated cells were present was estimated from reference gene primer amplification. The repertoire was sequenced with immunoSEQ multiplex PCR; TCRdb's copy has only in-frame clones and lacks some. The D gene and trimming were derived from the DNA, and the V and J assignments and clone size from that table. The sample lists approximately 300,000 clones; about 84% were seen once.

This clonotype originated in a woman aged 50 to 60 with acute or convalescent COVID-19. The sequenced sample consisted of peripheral blood. V gene TRBV6-2 or TRBV6-3 combines with J gene TRBJ2-5; 9 nucleotides agree with TRBD1. The CDR3 sequence: CASSRRQGEETQYF. The DNA of the CDR3 is TGTGCCAGCAGCAGACGACAGGGGGAAGAGACCCAGTACTTC.